This T cell receptor (beta chain) was identified during a study of CD8 T cell repertoires and HIV-1 epitope variants. Overall study: Tested: three Gag epitope families, Nef HW9 and YT9.

Study-wide points: The TAALDMSHF plasma variant had no responses, unlike KF9 (five clonotypes) and HW9 (one).

The assay was immunoSEQ multiplex PCR, and TCRdb's table has in-frame clones only and misses some. The profile shows around 2,200 clones, 72% of them singletons. In the case of this clone: The antigen remains undetermined.

V was cut by 8 bases and J by 3 bases, with 14 bases left in between. This CDR3 spans 14 amino acids. Germline V gives CDR1 MDHEN, CDR2 SYDVKM. V gene TRBV28 combines with J gene TRBJ2-4; D unclear. This clonotype was obtained from a male donor with HIV. The specimen was cultured CD8+ T cells derived from PBMCs. The chain's CDR3 is CASGSFGDKNIQYF. DNA for the CDR3: TGTGCCAGCGGAAGTTTTGGGGACAAAAACATTCAGTACTTC.